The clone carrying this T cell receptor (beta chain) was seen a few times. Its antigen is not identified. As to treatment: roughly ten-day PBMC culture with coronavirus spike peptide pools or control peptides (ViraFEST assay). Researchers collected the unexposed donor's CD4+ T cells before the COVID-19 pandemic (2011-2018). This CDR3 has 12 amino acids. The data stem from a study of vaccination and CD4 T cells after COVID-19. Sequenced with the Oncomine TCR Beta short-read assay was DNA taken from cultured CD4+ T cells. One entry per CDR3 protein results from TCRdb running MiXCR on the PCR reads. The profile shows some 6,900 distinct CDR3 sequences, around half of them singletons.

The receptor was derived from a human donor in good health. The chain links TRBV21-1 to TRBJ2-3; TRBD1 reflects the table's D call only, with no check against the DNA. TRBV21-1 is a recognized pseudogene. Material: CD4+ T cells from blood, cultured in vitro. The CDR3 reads CASTLNTDTQYF. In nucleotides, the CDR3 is TGTGCCAGCACCCTGAACACAGATACGCAGTATTTT.